Below, one T cell receptor (beta chain) is given with its context. Its antigen remains unidentified. No quality values exist for individual bases; no much larger clone is one base distant. These data originate in a study of CD39 and CD103 CD8 tumor-infiltrating T cells (dated by TCRdb to the late 2010s). Looking at the study overall: An HPV-positive HNSCC, an HPV-negative HNSCC, an ovarian cancer and a melanoma patient were represented in the repertoire comparisons shown. Deep sequencing of TCRbeta CDR3 was used to compare the repertoires of CD8 TIL subsets, defined by CD103 and CD39, against those of peripheral memory CD8 T cells.

Trimmed from V: 2 bases; trimmed from J: 7 bases; junction bases lacking a gene match: 7. From the cysteine through the phenylalanine, the CDR3 covers 14 amino acids. Of all the DNA, just the CDR3 is kept, 42 bases in frame from base 1. Via the germline V gene, CDR1 is SQVTM and CDR2 ANQGSEA. The paper's findings and limits, for the study overall: DP CD8 TILs appeared to be more oligoclonal than DN and SP CD8 TILs and blood memory CD8 T cells, with roughly 55-90% covered by the top 30 clonotypes. Clonotypes from DP TILs were seldom detected in blood or uninvolved lymph node, while clonotypes from DN TILs overlapped to a large extent with peripheral memory CD8 repertoires.

Patients were not receiving therapy at sample collection, though earlier treatments ranged from chemotherapy, radiotherapy, surgery and immunotherapy to none. After thawing, cells were enriched for T lymphocytes using a negative-selection kit, with EpCAM beads added for tumor-infiltrating lymphocytes. CD8 TIL subsets were FACS-sorted as CD3+CD4-CD8+CD45RA- cells split by CD39 and CD103 expression into DN, SP and DP. Tumor specimens were minced, digested for 1 h with hyaluronidase, collagenase and DNase, filtered, enriched by Ficoll and cryopreserved. Populations were sorted on a FACSAria II to 99% purity, and cell pellets were frozen without culture for TCR sequencing. For each subset, between roughly 10,000 and 100,000 sorted cells were used for genomic DNA extraction with the DNeasy Blood and Tissue Kit. The immunoSEQ service sequenced and mapped the TCRbeta V-J or V-D-J regions, with each sample reaching coverage above 9.5x. As for the original processing: Only productive rearrangements exported from the immunoSEQ Analyzer platform were analyzed, with clonality assessed on the 500 most abundant clones. The Morisita-Horn similarity index and the Jaccard index were used to quantify the overlap in repertoires between populations. In more than 5 cancer patients, Morisita-Horn similarity was measured between the TCR repertoires of CD8 T-cell subsets. This is the immuneACCESS table as TCRdb keeps it, with only in-frame sequences that have V and J called. A part of the clones is gone; compared with another copy, unresolved V genes explain less than half, and the rest is unexplained. The V and J calls and the clone size are those of that table, but D and trimming were determined from the DNA. The table for this sample lists 2,000 to 2,500 clones; 65% to 75% of them were counted only once. The ten largest clones take up about an eighth of the sample.

The chain joins TRBV29-1 to TRBJ2-1; TRBD2 aligns with 8 central bases. Source material: CD39- CD103- CD8+ T cells sorted from the tumor. The intended sense of this specimen's cell subset or site label: CD103-CD39- double-negative CD45RA- CD8 T cells. This sequence was found in a human donor with head and neck squamous cell carcinoma. The DNA sequence is as follows: TGCAGCGTTGAACCGGCGGGGGGCTGGAATGAGCAGTTCTTC. It encodes CSVEPAGGWNEQFF.